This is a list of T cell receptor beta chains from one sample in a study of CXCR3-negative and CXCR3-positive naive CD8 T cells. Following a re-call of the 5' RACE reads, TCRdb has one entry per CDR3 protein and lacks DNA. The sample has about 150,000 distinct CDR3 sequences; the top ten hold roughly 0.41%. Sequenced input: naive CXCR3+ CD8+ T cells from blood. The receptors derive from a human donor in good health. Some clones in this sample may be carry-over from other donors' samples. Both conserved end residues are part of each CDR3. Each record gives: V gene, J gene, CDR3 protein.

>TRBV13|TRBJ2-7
CASSLLTEEQYF
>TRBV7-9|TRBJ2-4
CASSPFSRGASAKNIQYF
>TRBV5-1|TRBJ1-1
CASSLALKGNTEAFF
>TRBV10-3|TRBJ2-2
CAISESIAGLTGELFF
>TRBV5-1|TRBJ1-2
CASSFGTGVGYTF
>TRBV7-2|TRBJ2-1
CASSPRPRPPYNEQFF
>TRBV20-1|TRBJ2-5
CSADSSGGQETQYF
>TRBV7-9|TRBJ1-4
CASSLDPTGAANEKLFF
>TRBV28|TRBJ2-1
CASSLWASGRENEQFF
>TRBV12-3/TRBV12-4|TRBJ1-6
CASSPGLSSYNSPLHF
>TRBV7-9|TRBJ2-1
CASSAGQGINNEQFF
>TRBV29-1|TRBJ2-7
CSVETASSYEQYF
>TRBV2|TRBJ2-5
CASRAASGPQETQYF
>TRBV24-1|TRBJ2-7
CATSPQPQTSGGMTYEQYF
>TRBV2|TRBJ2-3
CASSDGGETDTQYF